This T cell receptor (beta chain) was sequenced in a study of patients and donors after allogeneic stem cell transplantation. The V and J ends lost 0 bases and 0 bases, in that order; junction bases with no gene match: 10. Germline V lookup: CDR1 LGHNA, CDR2 YSLEER. The CDR3 sequence is 19 residues long. TCRdb itself ran the RT-PCR reads through MiXCR, one entry per CDR3 protein. The sample lists roughly 40,000 distinct CDR3 sequences, about 31% occurring once. This sequence was found in a human donor who was either an allogeneic HSCT recipient or a stem cell or donor lymphocyte infusion donor (not recorded which). It is not recorded whose cells these are; they may come from a transplant donor. The V call is TRBV4-3, the J call TRBJ2-4; 8 bases map to TRBD1. The sample consisted of blood, either unsorted or a sorted T cell fraction (not recorded which). The CDR3 loop is CASSQDSTGVTLAKNIQYF. CDR3 bases: TGCGCCAGCAGCCAAGATTCGACAGGGGTTACGTTAGCCAAAAACATTCAGTACTTC.